This T cell receptor beta chain stems from a study of control samples from healthy donors and cancer patients. Data came from immunoSEQ multiplex PCR; TCRdb stores just in-frame clones and leaves some out. The data contain about 100,000 clones, about 92% of them singletons. Germline V gene data show CDR1 as PRHDT and CDR2 as FYEKMQ (reference sequence). V was shortened by 2 bases and J by 7 bases, with 6 bases between the two germline ends. The CDR3 length is 13 residues. The specimen was blood. V is TRBV13 and J is TRBJ1-6; weak D call: TRBD1 (5 bases). The receptor's source is a woman between 18 and 30 years old in good health. The chain's CDR3 is CASSLQGNSPLHF. The CDR3 DNA reads as TGTGCCAGCAGCTTACAGGGAAATTCACCCCTCCACTTT.